This is a list of T cell receptor beta chains from one sample in a study of shared clonotypes between healthy human individuals. The table came from immunoSEQ multiplex PCR; TCRdb's copy has only in-frame clones and leaves some out. This sample has roughly 2,000,000 clones, with approximately 95% found just once. Sequenced sample: naive CD8+ T cells sorted from blood. Receptors were obtained from a man aged 18-30 years in good health. CDR3s include the opening cysteine and the closing phenylalanine or tryptophan. D genes are given only for firm matches. Clone size is stated in some rows and not others, as once, few, many or a class when expanded.

clone_size	d_call	v_call	j_call	cdr3_nt	cdr3_aa
-	-	TRBV7-9	TRBJ1-1	TGTGCCAGCAGCTTTTCAGGGAGTCCCGAAGCTTTCTTT	CASSFSGSPEAFF
-	-	TRBV6-6	TRBJ2-2	TGTGCCAGCAGTCTCGACAGAGCGAACACCGGGGAGCTGTTTTTT	CASSLDRANTGELFF
-	TRBD1	TRBV28	TRBJ1-5	TGTGCCAGCAGTCTCACCGAGGGGGCCCAGCCCCAGCATTTT	CASSLTEGAQPQHF
-	TRBD2	TRBV27	TRBJ2-1	TGTGCCAGCAGCATTTTAGCGGGAGGGGACGATGAGCAGTTCTTC	CASSILAGGDDEQFF
-	TRBD2	TRBV28	TRBJ2-3	TGTGCCAGCAGTTTCAGCGGGGGGGCCACAGATACGCAGTATTTT	CASSFSGGATDTQYF
once	-	TRBV27	TRBJ1-1	TGTGCCAGCAGTTTAGGGTTTGGGAGGGAGGCTTTCTTT	CASSLGFGREAFF
-	-	TRBV29-1	TRBJ1-1	TGCAGCGTTGGGTTAGGTCGTGAAGCTTTCTTT	CSVGLGREAFF
once	TRBD2	TRBV4-1	TRBJ2-7	TGCGCCAGCAGCCAATACCCCGGGACTAGCGGGAGTTACGAGCAGTACTTC	CASSQYPGTSGSYEQYF
-	-	TRBV28	TRBJ1-4	TGTGCCAGCAGTTTCTGGGCGGCGGAAAAACTGTTTTTT	CASSFWAAEKLFF
-	-	TRBV6-1	TRBJ2-7	TGTGCCAGCAGTGAAGCGCGGGCCGGGAGCTCCTACGAGCAGTACTTC	CASSEARAGSSYEQYF
-	-	TRBV30	TRBJ1-1	TGTGCCTGGGGGCTCAGTTGGGACACTGAAGCTTTCTTT	CAWGLSWDTEAFF
-	-	TRBV7-6	TRBJ1-3	TGTGCCAGCAGCTTAGACGTGAACTCTGGAAACACCATATATTTT	CASSLDVNSGNTIYF
-	-	TRBV5-6	TRBJ1-1	TGTGCCAGCAGCTTGGAGGGAGGCACTGAAGCTTTCTTT	CASSLEGGTEAFF
once	TRBD2	TRBV9	TRBJ2-7	TGTGCCAGCACCAACCCCCAATGGGCTAGCGGGAGCAGCCTTTTTTACCACTTATACGAGCAGTACTTC	CASTNPQWASGSSLFYHLYEQYF
once	TRBD2	TRBV7-9	TRBJ2-1	TGTGCCAGCAGCCCGGGACTAGCGGGGGGTACTGAGCAGTTCTTC	CASSPGLAGGTEQFF
-	TRBD1	TRBV5-4	TRBJ1-3	TGTGCCAGCAGCACCGGGACAGGGGCCGGCACCATATATTTT	CASSTGTGAGTIYF
-	-	TRBV4-3	TRBJ1-4	TGCGCCAGCAGCCAGGACCCCGACAGCTTTAATGAAAAACTGTTTTTT	CASSQDPDSFNEKLFF
-	-	TRBV7-9	TRBJ2-3	TGTGCCAGCAGCTCGCCATCACTAGATCGTACGCAGTATTTT	CASSSPSLDRTQYF
-	-	TRBV9	TRBJ1-2	TGTGCCAGCAGCGTAGGGGACTATGGCTACACCTTC	CASSVGDYGYTF
-	TRBD2	TRBV18	TRBJ2-1	TGTGCCAGCTCACCAGTTCCTAGCGGTTTCGATGAGCAGTTCTTC	CASSPVPSGFDEQFF
-	TRBD1	TRBV6-1	TRBJ1-2	TGTGCCAGCAGTGAACCCGGGACAGGGGACTATGGCTACACCTTC	CASSEPGTGDYGYTF
-	TRBD1	TRBV4-3	TRBJ1-4	TGCGCCAGCAGCCAGGGACAGGGGGACGGTGAAAAACTGTTTTTT	CASSQGQGDGEKLFF
-	-	TRBV19	TRBJ1-2	TGTGCCAGTAGTATCAACCGGATAGCTAACTATGGCTACACCTTC	CASSINRIANYGYTF
once	-	TRBV11-2	TRBJ2-1	TGTGCCAGCAGCCTCAACAGGGCTAATGAGCAGTTCTTC	CASSLNRANEQFF
-	-	TRBV6-1	TRBJ2-3	TGTGCCAGCAGTGAAATGGGACTCCCTGGGGGTACGCAGTATTTT	CASSEMGLPGGTQYF
-	TRBD2	TRBV27	TRBJ2-3	TGTGCCAGCAGCGCCCGACCGGGACTAGCGGGAATACCTAGCACAGATACGCAGTATTTT	CASSARPGLAGIPSTDTQYF
once	-	TRBV7-9	TRBJ1-1	TGTGCCAGCAGCCCCGGGGGAGGGGCTGAAGCTTTCTTT	CASSPGGGAEAFF
-	-	TRBV19	TRBJ2-2	TGTGCCAGTAGTAGCCGGGACGCAGCGAACACCGGGGAGCTGTTTTTT	CASSSRDAANTGELFF
-	TRBD1	TRBV4-1	TRBJ2-7	TGCGCCAGCAGCGCCATGCATGGGACAGTCTCCTACGAGCAGTACTTC	CASSAMHGTVSYEQYF